This T cell receptor beta chain originates from a study of T-cell memory formation after mild COVID-19. Study at large: Largely, the TCR clusters proved donor specific. Study observations and caveats: Clones that contracted clustered mainly in CM and EM if CD4+ and in EMRA if CD8+. Within pre-infection memory, some responding clones were found, suggesting cross-reactive memory joined.

About this clonotype: Its target is unknown.

The CDR3 loop spans 16 amino acids. In germline, CDR1 is MNHNS, CDR2 SASEGT. The V and J ends lost 2 bases and 0 bases, in that order; junction bases with no gene match: 4. A single record per CDR3 protein comes from TCRdb applying MiXCR to the 5' RACE reads. The data contain about 180,000 distinct CDR3 sequences, about 18% of them singletons. V gene TRBV6-1 combines with J gene TRBJ2-4, with 7 bases matching TRBD1. The sequence came from a man in his late teens or twenties who had mild COVID-19 (a few samples of this study predate the infection). Cell type and time point are not known. Sequenced: PBMCs or a T cell subset sorted from them (not recorded which). CDR3 protein: CASSETQGVAKNIQYF. CDR3 nucleotides: TGTGCCAGCAGTGAAACTCAGGGGGTAGCCAAAAACATTCAGTACTTC.